This entry concerns a single T cell receptor beta chain. V was trimmed by 1 base and J by 6 bases, leaving 10 bases between them. Germline CDR1 is LNHDA and CDR2 is SQIVND (reference sequence). This CDR3 has 14 residues. The record originates from a study of blood T cell repertoires in COVID-19. TCRdb's copy holds only in-frame clones and misses some; the assay was immunoSEQ multiplex PCR. In the table there are fewer than 350,000 clones, 70% to 90% of which are singletons. Sequenced input: peripheral blood. The chain employs TRBV19 and TRBJ2-1; a possible D gene is TRBD2 (6 bases). The sequence was obtained from a woman aged 50 to 65 with active or convalescent COVID-19. The CDR3 nucleotides are TGTGCCAGTAGTATAGGGCAGCGGGTCAATGAGCAGTTCTTC. Its translation: CASSIGQRVNEQFF.